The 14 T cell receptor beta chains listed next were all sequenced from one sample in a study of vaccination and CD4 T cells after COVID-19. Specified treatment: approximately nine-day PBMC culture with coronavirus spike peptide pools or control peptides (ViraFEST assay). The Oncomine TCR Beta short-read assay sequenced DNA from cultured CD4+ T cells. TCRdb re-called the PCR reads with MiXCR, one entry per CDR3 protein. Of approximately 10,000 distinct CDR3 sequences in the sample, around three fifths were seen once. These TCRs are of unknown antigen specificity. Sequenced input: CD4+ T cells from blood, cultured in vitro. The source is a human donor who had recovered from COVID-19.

In DNA, the CDR3 is TGTGCCAGCAGCCAAGCGACAGGCGATGGCTACACCTTC. Its translation: CASSQATGDGYTF. The chain links TRBV4-2 to TRBJ1-2; TRBD1 is a possible D gene (6 bases). V was cut by 1 base and J by 6 bases, with 9 bases left in between. Looked up from germline, CDR1 is LGHNA and CDR2 is YNFKEQ. The CDR3 sequence is 13 residues long.

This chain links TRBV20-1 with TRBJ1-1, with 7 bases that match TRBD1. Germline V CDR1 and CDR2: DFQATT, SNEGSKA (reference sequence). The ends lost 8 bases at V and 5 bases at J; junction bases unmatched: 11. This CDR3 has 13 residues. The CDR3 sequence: CSSYKGAGTEAFF. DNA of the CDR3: TGCAGTTCCTATAAGGGGGCTGGAACTGAAGCTTTCTTT.

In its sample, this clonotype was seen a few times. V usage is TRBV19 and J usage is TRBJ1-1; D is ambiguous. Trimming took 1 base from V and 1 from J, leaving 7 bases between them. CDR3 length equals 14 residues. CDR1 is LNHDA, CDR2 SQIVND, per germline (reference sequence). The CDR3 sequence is CASSIVWRNTEAFF. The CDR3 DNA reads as TGTGCCAGTAGTATAGTTTGGCGGAACACTGAAGCTTTCTTT.

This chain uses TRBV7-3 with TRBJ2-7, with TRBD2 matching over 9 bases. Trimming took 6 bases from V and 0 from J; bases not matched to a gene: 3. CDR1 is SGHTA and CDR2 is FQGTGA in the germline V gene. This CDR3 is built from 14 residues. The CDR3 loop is CASRPAGGSYEQYF. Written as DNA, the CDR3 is TGTGCCAGCAGGCCAGCGGGAGGCTCCTACGAGCAGTACTTC.

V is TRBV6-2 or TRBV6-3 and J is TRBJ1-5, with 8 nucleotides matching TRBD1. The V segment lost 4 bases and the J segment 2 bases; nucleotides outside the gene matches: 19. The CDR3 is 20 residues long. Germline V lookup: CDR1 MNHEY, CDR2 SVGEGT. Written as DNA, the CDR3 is TGTGCCAGCAGTTCTAAGTGGACAGGGTTTCCGGAATCGCGCAATCAGCCCCAGCATTTT. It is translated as CASSSKWTGFPESRNQPQHF.

In DNA, the CDR3 is TGTGCCAGCAGCTTAAGCGGCACAGATACGCAGTATTTT. The encoded protein is CASSLSGTDTQYF. The chain is built from TRBV7-2 and TRBJ2-3, with D hard to call. CDR3 size: 13 residues. Germline CDR1 reads SGHTA; CDR2 reads FQGNSA. V was cut by 2 bases and J by 1 base, with 4 bases left in between. Based on the CDR3 plus reference TRBV7-2 and TRBJ2-3, the full variable domain is GAGVSQSPSNKVTEKGKDVELRCDPISGHTALYWYRQSLGQGLEFLIYFQGNSAPDKSGLPSDRFSAERTGGSVSTLTIQRTQQEDSAVYLCASSLSGTDTQYFGPGTRLTVL.

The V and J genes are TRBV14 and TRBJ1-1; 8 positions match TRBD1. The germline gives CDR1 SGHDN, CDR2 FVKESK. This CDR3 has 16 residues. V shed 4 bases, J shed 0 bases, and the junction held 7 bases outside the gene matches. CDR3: CASSRDRGYMNTEAFF. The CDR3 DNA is TGTGCCAGCAGCCGAGACAGGGGCTACATGAACACTGAAGCTTTCTTT.

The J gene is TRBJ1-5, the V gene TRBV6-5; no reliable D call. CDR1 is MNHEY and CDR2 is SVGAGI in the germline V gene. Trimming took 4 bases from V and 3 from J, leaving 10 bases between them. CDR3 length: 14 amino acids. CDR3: CASSSGAFNQPQHF. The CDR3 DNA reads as TGTGCCAGCAGTTCGGGAGCCTTCAATCAGCCCCAGCATTTT.

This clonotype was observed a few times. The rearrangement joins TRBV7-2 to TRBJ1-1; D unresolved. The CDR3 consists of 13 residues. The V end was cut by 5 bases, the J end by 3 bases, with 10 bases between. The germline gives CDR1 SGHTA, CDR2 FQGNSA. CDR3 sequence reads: CASSANSYTEAFF. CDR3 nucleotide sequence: TGTGCCAGCAGCGCCAACAGTTACACTGAAGCTTTCTTT. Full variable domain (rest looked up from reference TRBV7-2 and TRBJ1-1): GAGVSQSPSNKVTEKGKDVELRCDPISGHTALYWYRQSLGQGLEFLIYFQGNSAPDKSGLPSDRFSAERTGGSVSTLTIQRTQQEDSAVYLCASSANSYTEAFFGQGTRLTVV.

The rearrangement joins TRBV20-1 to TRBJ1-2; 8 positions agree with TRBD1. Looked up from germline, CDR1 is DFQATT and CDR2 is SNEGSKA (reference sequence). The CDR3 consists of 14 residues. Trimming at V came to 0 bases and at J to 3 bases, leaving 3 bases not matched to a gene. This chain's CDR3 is CSARDRGRDYGYTF. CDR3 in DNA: TGCAGTGCTAGAGACAGGGGGCGCGACTATGGCTACACCTTC.

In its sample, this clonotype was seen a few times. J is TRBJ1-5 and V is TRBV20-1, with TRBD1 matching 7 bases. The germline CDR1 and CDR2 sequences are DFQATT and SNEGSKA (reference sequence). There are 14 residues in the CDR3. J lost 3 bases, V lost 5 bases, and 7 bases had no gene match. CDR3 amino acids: CSAATGRSNQPQHF. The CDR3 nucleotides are TGCAGTGCTGCGACAGGGCGATCCAATCAGCCCCAGCATTTT.

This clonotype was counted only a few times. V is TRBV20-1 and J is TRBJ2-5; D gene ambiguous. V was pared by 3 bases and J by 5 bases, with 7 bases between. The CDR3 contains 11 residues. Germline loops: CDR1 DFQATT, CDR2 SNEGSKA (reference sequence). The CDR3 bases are TGCAGTGCTAGCGGCGAGGAGACCCAGTACTTC. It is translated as CSASGEETQYF.

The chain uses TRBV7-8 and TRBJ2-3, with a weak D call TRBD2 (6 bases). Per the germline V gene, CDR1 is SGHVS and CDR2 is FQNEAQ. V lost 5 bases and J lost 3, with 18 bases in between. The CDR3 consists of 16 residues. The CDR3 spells CASSGRRGTRTDTQYF. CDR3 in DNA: TGTGCCAGCAGCGGACGCCGGGGGACGAGGACAGATACGCAGTATTTT.

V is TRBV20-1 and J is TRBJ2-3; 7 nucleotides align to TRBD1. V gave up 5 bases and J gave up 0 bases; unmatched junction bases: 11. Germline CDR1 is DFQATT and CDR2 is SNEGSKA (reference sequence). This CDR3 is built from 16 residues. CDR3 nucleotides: TGCAGTGCTGTACCCGGGACAGCATCTAGCACAGATACGCAGTATTTT. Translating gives CSAVPGTASSTDTQYF.